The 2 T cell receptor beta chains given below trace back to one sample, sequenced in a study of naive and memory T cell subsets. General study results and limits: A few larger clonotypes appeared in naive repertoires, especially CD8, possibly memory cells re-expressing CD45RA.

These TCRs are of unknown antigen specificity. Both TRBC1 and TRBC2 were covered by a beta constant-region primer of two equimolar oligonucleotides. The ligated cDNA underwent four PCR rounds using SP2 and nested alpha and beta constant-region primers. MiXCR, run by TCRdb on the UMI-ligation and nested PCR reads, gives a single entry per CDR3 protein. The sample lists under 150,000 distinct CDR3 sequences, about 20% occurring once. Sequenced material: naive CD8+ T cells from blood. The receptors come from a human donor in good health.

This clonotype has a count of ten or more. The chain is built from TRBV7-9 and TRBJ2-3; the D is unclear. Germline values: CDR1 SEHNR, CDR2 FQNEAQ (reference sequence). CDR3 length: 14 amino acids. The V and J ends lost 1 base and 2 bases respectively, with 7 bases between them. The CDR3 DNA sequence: TGTGCCAGCAGCTTAGAGGTGCCCACAGATACGCAGTATTTT. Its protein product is CASSLEVPTDTQYF.

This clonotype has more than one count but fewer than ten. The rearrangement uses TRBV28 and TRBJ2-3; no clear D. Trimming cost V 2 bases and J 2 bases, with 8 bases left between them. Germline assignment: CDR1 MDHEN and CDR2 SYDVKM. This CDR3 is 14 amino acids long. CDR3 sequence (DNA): TGTGCCAGCAGTTTAAGACGGACCACAGATACGCAGTATTTT. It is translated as CASSLRRTTDTQYF.